This T cell receptor beta chain stems from a study of T cell repertoires in cytomegalovirus infection. Findings of the study overall: The cumulative frequency of public TCR beta families identified carriers of CMV plus the relevant HLA.

As for this clonotype: The target antigen is unknown.

There are 15 residues in the CDR3. Unmatched junction bases numbered 7, after V lost 7 bases and J lost 1 base. Germline CDR1 is SNHLY and CDR2 is FYNNEI. TCRdb analysed the reads with MiXCR anew, one entry per CDR3 protein. The repertoire holds approximately 990,000 distinct CDR3 sequences, with approximately 30% as singletons. The clonotype was recovered from a human donor in good health (CMV status not recorded). Some clones in this sample may be carry-over from other donors' samples. The chain employs TRBV2 and TRBJ2-1; 7 bases agree with TRBD1. The sample consisted of cultured CD8+ T cells from PBMCs, taken from culture after CMV antigen stimulation. The CDR3 coding sequence is TGTGCCAGCACTGACCCCAGGGGGTCCTACAATGAGCAGTTCTTC. Protein product: CASTDPRGSYNEQFF.